The 15 T cell receptor beta chains reported below all come from one sample, sequenced in a study of T cell clusters in autoimmune cytopenias. Each sample's input was around 250 ng genomic DNA, roughly 40,000 genome equivalents. One tube held mixed TRB-A and TRB-B primer pools for touch-down PCR. TCRdb re-called the multiplex PCR reads and shows each CDR3 protein once, DNA omitted. This sample's table has some 8,100 distinct CDR3 sequences. Sequenced: peripheral blood. All receptors derive from a human donor with an autoimmune cytopenia or autoimmune hepatitis (not recorded which).

Frequency places this clonotype as medium-sized. This rearrangement joins TRBV7-9 to TRBJ1-5. CDR3 length: 14 amino acids. Germline assignment: CDR1 SEHNR and CDR2 FQNEAQ (reference sequence). CDR3 sequence reads: CASSSSDSNQPQHF. The full variable domain, rest sourced from reference TRBV7-9 and TRBJ1-5, is DTGVSQNPRHKITKRGQNVTFRCDPISEHNRLYWYRQTLGQGPEFLTYFQNEAQLEKSRLLSDRFSAERPKGSFSTLEIQRTEQGDSAMYLCASSSSDSNQPQHFGDGTRLSIL.

This clonotype is identified as medium-sized from frequency. The chain combines TRBV15 with TRBJ2-3; there is no DNA to check the TCRdb D call of TRBD2. CDR3 size: 15 residues. CDR1 and CDR2 (germline): LNHNV, YYDKDF (reference sequence). The CDR3 loop reads CATSRIARSTDTQYF.

The genes are TRBV14 and TRBJ2-5. The CDR3 runs 12 residues. Germline values: CDR1 SGHDN, CDR2 FVKESK. The CDR3 here is CASSLTSETQYF. Supplemented by reference TRBV14 and TRBJ2-5, the full variable domain reads EAGVTQFPSHSVIEKGQTVTLRCDPISGHDNLYWYRRVMGKEIKFLLHFVKESKQDESGMPNNRFLAERTGGTYSTLKVQPAELEDSGVYFCASSLTSETQYFGPGTRLLVL.

The chain has TRBV5-1 and TRBJ2-1; the D call from TCRdb, TRBD1, cannot be confirmed without DNA. Germline V gene lookup returns CDR1 SGHRS and CDR2 YFSETQ. This CDR3 comprises 14 residues. The CDR3 reads CASSSGQGADEQFF.

Its frequency marks this clonotype as medium-sized (0.01 to 0.1%). The chain has TRBV20-1 and TRBJ2-2; TCRdb picks TRBD1, but there is no DNA to check that call. The CDR3 has 15 amino acids. Per germline, CDR1 DFQATT and CDR2 SNEGSKA (reference sequence). The CDR3 sequence is CSARGGTANTGELFF.

This sequence joins TRBV5-4 and TRBJ1-6; the D call from TCRdb, TRBD1, cannot be confirmed without DNA. CDR3 length: 14 residues. Looked up from germline, CDR1 is SGHNT and CDR2 is YYREEE (reference sequence). The CDR3 here is CASSFQGADSPLHF.

The chain carries TRBV12-3 or TRBV12-4 and TRBJ1-2. The CDR3 is 12 residues long. The CDR3 sequence: CASSLEHYGYTF.

This clonotype is identified as medium-sized from frequency. This rearrangement joins TRBV6-5 to TRBJ2-1; there is no DNA to check the TCRdb D call of TRBD1. This CDR3 contains 13 residues. Germline-derived CDR1 and CDR2 are MNHEY and SVGAGI. The CDR3 sequence: CASSRGPDNEQFF.

CDR3: CASSVRGQGLNEQFF. The chain employs TRBV11-2 and TRBJ2-1; TCRdb outputs TRBD1, but without DNA this stays unchecked. CDR3 length equals 15 residues. From germline, CDR1 is SGHAT and CDR2 FQNNGV. Combining the CDR3 with reference TRBV11-2 and TRBJ2-1 gives the whole variable domain EAGVAQSPRYKIIEKRQSVAFWCNPISGHATLYWYQQILGQGPKLLIQFQNNGVVDDSQLPKDRFSAERLKGVDSTLKIQPAKLEDSAVYLCASSVRGQGLNEQFFGPGTRLTVL.

The V gene is TRBV29-1, the J gene TRBJ1-1; TCRdb picks TRBD1, but there is no DNA to check that call. The germline gives CDR1 SQVTM, CDR2 ANQGSEA. The CDR3 is made up of 13 amino acids. The CDR3 sequence is CSAAGTGEGEAFF.

This clonotype is classed as medium-sized by frequency. The rearrangement links TRBV29-1 to TRBJ1-2; the D gene TCRdb calls, TRBD1, cannot be checked with no DNA. Germline V gene sequence: CDR1 SQVTM, CDR2 ANQGSEA. The CDR3 totals 13 residues. The CDR3 spells CSVVLRGKYGYTF.

This chain connects TRBV5-1 to TRBJ2-1; the D call of TRBD1 rests on TCRdb alone, since no DNA is present to check it. Germline CDR1 SGHRS, CDR2 YFSETQ. This CDR3 is 17 amino acids long. Here the CDR3 reads CASSLAAGAGGGNEQFF.

The V and J genes are TRBV12-3 or TRBV12-4 and TRBJ1-1. This CDR3 contains 15 residues. CDR3: CASSLDWGPNTEAFF.

Its frequency marks this clonotype as medium-sized (0.01 to 0.1%). The J gene is TRBJ1-2, the V gene TRBV20-1. The germline V gene encodes CDR1 DFQATT and CDR2 SNEGSKA (reference sequence). There are 13 residues in the CDR3. The CDR3: CSARVGPNYGYTF.

This rearrangement joins TRBV20-1 to TRBJ2-4; the TCRdb call, TRBD1, lacks DNA for checking. Germline V gene lookup returns CDR1 DFQATT and CDR2 SNEGSKA (reference sequence). The CDR3 contains 18 residues. The CDR3 here is CSASKAGGLLPAKNIQYF.